This T cell receptor beta chain was recorded in a study of blood T cell repertoires in COVID-19 (dated by TCRdb to about 2020). Study-wide context: Samples covering the acute and convalescent phases of COVID-19 were provided by collaborators in the United States, Italy and Spain. Where available, HLA class I and class II types were taken from metadata supplied by the sample provider and were not determined by assay-based typing. Samples were obtained from the ongoing ImmuneRACE study (first 160 participants) and from about 1,300 subjects provided by 6 global collaborators. A de-identified subject ID, COVID-19 status, age in years and sex were almost always included in the sample metadata. The prospective study material was composed of cDNA or gDNA derived from T cells, B-cell-depleted T cells, or PBMCs. Subjects who had been exposed to COVID-19, were actively infected with it, or had recovered from it provided the deeply sampled blood TCRbeta repertoires that made up the dataset. The repertoires were made available in a free public database intended to serve as a resource for research on the immune response to SARS-CoV-2. Here is what the overall study found, with its caveats: The amount of clinical and demographic metadata varied by source and participant and was provided uncurated.

A remark on this clone: What antigen it recognizes has not been identified. No quality values exist for individual bases; no much larger clone is one base distant.

Each collaborating institution followed its own protocols to collect whole blood in K2EDTA tubes. For TCRbeta analysis, collaborator samples were shipped as frozen whole blood, as isolated PBMCs, or as DNA extracted from either sample type. The V end loses 7 bases and the J end loses 6 bases, and a stretch of 13 bases separates them. Inclusive of the bounding cysteine and phenylalanine, the CDR3 is 11 residues long. The only DNA kept is the CDR3, 33 bases in frame from the first base. As encoded in the germline V gene (reference sequence), CDR1 is DFQATT while CDR2 is SNEGSKA. TCRbeta CDR3 regions were amplified from genomic DNA using the immunoSEQ Assay, a bias-controlled multiplex PCR. For the original study's pipeline: The number of nucleated cells in each sample was estimated by amplification of reference gene primers within the assay. To quantify the absolute abundance of each unique TCRbeta CDR3 rearrangement, sequence reads were collapsed and filtered. For each sample, productive Simpson clonality was calculated as the square root of Simpson's diversity index across productive rearrangements. Drawn from immuneACCESS, this table holds only the in-frame rearrangements with V and J called that TCRdb kept. Clones are partly lost; checked studies trace under half to an unresolved V gene and leave the rest unexplained. V, J and clone size reflect that table, while D and trimming were determined from the DNA. The sample data list over 300,000 clones, and approximately 88% of these were observed just once. The top ten clonotypes cover 1% to 1.5% of the sample.

The receptor was derived from a man between 40 and 49 years old with acute or convalescent COVID-19. The specimen sequenced was peripheral blood. Here the chain combines TRBV20-1 and TRBJ2-7; D gene: possibly TRBD2, on 6 matching bases. The CDR3 is CSVLLAVEQYF. The DNA reads TGCAGTGTTCTACTAGCTGTCGAGCAGTACTTC.